In this sample, the clone carrying this T cell receptor (beta chain) turned up once. Its specificity is not known. The CDR3 loop spans 15 amino acids. From germline, CDR1 is MNHNS and CDR2 SASEGT. Trimming stripped 0 bases from V and 5 bases from J, with 11 bases between. Next came a second PCR, run for about 6 to 12 cycles, which used a sample-barcoded 5' primer along with a J-beta primer mix. TCRdb fed the 5' RACE reads into MiXCR, producing one record per CDR3 protein. The table lists 1.5 million to 1.8 million distinct CDR3 sequences, 35% to 45% of them singletons. This sample stems from a study of blood T cells in healthy people across ages. Study results and limitations: Leaving the PBMCs unsorted stopped any conclusive comparison of naive versus antigen-experienced cells.

The specimen sequenced was blood. This sequence was found in a woman aged 18-29 years in good health. The rearrangement joins TRBV6-1 to TRBJ1-5; D unresolved. The DNA for the CDR3 is TGTGCCAGCAGTGAAGCGCGCCGGACCGATCAGCCCCAGCATTTT. Translating it yields CASSEARRTDQPQHF.